Included here is one TCR beta chain sequence, with context. Its antigen is unidentified. TCR beta VDJ and CDR3 profiles were obtained from a genomic DNA template. TCRdb independently ran MiXCR on the reads; one entry per CDR3 protein. The sample yields 250,000 to 350,000 distinct CDR3 sequences, about 50% seen once. The data derive from a study of CD8+CD57+ T cells in acquired aplastic anemia. Study results and caveats: Patients and controls shared 25 to 30 CD8+ CDR3 sequences, which appeared highly expressed in patients and within their immunodominant clones.

Deletions cut 1 base from V and 6 bases from J, with 13 bases between. Germline CDR1 is DFQATT and CDR2 is SNEGSKA (reference sequence). The CDR3 length is 15 residues. Patients included in sequencing had previously demonstrated CD8+CD57+ cell expansion by flow cytometry. The sequenced sample was sorted CD4+, CD8+, or CD8+CD57+ T cells (not recorded which) from PBMCs. The sequence came from a human donor with aplastic anemia. V usage is TRBV20-1 and J usage is TRBJ1-6; no clear D. Here the CDR3 reads CSARAQEIGNSPLHF. The CDR3 DNA reads TGCAGTGCTAGAGCTCAGGAAATCGGTAATTCACCCCTCCACTTT.